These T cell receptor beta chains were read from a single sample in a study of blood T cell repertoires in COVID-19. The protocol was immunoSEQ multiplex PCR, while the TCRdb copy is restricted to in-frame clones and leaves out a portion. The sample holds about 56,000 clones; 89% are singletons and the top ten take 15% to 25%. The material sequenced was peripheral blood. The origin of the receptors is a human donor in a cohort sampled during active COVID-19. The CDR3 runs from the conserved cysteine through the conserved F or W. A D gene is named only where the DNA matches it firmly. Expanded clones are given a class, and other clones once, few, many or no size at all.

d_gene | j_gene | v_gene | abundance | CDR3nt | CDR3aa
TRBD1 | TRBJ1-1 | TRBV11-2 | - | TGTGCCAGCAGCTTGGTCAGGGGGCGGTCTGAAGCTTTCTTT | CASSLVRGRSEAFF
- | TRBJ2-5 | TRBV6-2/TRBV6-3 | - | TGTGCCAGCAGTTACTCGACACGGTCAGAGACCCAGTACTTC | CASSYSTRSETQYF
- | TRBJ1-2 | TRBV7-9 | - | TGTGCCAGCAGCTTAGGGGGGGAGTACTACACCTTC | CASSLGGEYYTF
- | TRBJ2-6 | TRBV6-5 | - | TGTGCCAGCAGTTACGCGGGCCTCTCTGGGGCCAACGTCCTGACTTTC | CASSYAGLSGANVLTF
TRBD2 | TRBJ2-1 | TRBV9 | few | TGTGCCAGCAGCGTAGATCTAGCGGGGGGGCTGTACAATGAGCAGTTCTTC | CASSVDLAGGLYNEQFF
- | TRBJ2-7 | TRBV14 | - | TGTGCCAGCAGCCACCCGAGGGGGAGCTCCTACGAGCAGTACTTC | CASSHPRGSSYEQYF
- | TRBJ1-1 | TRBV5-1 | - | TGCGCCAGCAGCTTGGACAGGGTGAACACTGAAGCTTTCTTT | CASSLDRVNTEAFF
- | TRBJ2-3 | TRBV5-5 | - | TGTGCCAGCAGCTTTCAGGGAAGCACAGATACGCAGTATTTT | CASSFQGSTDTQYF
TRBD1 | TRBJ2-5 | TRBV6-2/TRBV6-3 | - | TGTGCCAGCAGTTACAACTCCGGGACAGGGATGCCCCCGGCAGAGACCCAGTACTTC | CASSYNSGTGMPPAETQYF
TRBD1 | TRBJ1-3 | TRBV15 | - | TGTGCGACCCAGGGACAGTGGGGGAACACCATATATTTT | CATQGQWGNTIYF
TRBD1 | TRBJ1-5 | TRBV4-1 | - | TGCGCCAGCAGCCAAAGGACAGGCGGACAGCCCCAGCATTTT | CASSQRTGGQPQHF
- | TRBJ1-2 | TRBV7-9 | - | TGTGCCAGCAGCTTAGTTACAGACAACTATGGCTACACCTTC | CASSLVTDNYGYTF
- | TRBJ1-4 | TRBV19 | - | TGTGCCAGTAGTATCGGAGGGGCGCAGGATGAAAAACTGTTTTTT | CASSIGGAQDEKLFF
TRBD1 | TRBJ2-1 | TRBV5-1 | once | TGCGCCAGCAGCTTGGCCGACAGGGAAGATTCGGGTGAGCAGTTCTTC | CASSLADREDSGEQFF
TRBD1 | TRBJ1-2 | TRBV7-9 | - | TGTGCCAGCAGCGTCTACAGGGGGCGTAACTATGGCTACACCTTC | CASSVYRGRNYGYTF
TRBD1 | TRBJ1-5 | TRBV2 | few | TGTGCCAGCAGTGAAGGTGGACAGGGCCGCAATCAGCCCCAGCATTTT | CASSEGGQGRNQPQHF
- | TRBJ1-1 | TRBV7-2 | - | TGTGCCAGCAACTTTGGTGTGCTCGGCACTGAAGCTTTCTTT | CASNFGVLGTEAFF
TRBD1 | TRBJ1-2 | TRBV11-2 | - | TGTGCCAGCAGCTTAAGAGGGGGCGGTGGCTACACCTTC | CASSLRGGGGYTF
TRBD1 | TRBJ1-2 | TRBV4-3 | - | TGCGCCAGCAGCCAAGATAAGGACAGGGGGCTTGGTAGTGGCTACACCTTC | CASSQDKDRGLGSGYTF
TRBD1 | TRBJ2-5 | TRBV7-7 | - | TGTGCCAGCAGCGCCGGACAGGGCGCGGGAGAGACCCAGTACTTC | CASSAGQGAGETQYF
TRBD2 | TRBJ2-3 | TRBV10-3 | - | TGTGCCATCGGTAGCGGGGGGGCCGCAGATACGCAGTATTTT | CAIGSGGAADTQYF
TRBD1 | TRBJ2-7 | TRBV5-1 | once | TGCGCCAGCAGCTCAATGGACGGGACAGCCCACTCCTACGAGCAGTACTTC | CASSSMDGTAHSYEQYF
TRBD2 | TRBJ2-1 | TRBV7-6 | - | TGTGCCAGCAGCGTTAGCGGGGGGATTACCTACAATGAGCAGTTCTTC | CASSVSGGITYNEQFF
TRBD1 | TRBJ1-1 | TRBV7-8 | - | TGTGCCAGCAGCATTAGCCCCAGGGGGACGGTCACTGAAGCTTTCTTT | CASSISPRGTVTEAFF
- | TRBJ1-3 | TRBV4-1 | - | TGCGCCAGCAGCCAGCAAGAACGGGCTTGGACGGGGAACTCTGGAAACACCATATATTTT | CASSQQERAWTGNSGNTIYF
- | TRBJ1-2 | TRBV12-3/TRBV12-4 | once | TGTGCCAGCACGCCCCAAATAGTTCGGGGCTACACCTTC | CASTPQIVRGYTF
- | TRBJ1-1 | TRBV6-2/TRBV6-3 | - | TGTGCCAGCAGTCCCCGGACAGAAGAAGCTTTCTTT | CASSPRTEEAFF
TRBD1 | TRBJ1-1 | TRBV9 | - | TGTGCCAGCAGCCGACGGACAGGGCCGGACACTGAAGCTTTCTTT | CASSRRTGPDTEAFF
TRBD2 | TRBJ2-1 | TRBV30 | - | TGTGCCTGGAGTGTACCCTCGGGGACTAGCGGGGGGGCTAAGCAGTTCTTC | CAWSVPSGTSGGAKQFF
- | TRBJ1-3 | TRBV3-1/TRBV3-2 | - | TGTGCCAGCAGCCAAGGGGGGGGATGGAGCTCTGGAAACACCATATATTTT | CASSQGGGWSSGNTIYF
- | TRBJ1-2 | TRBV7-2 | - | TGTGCCAGCAGCTTAGCCCTCCGGGACATCTCACCAAACTATGGCTACACCTTC | CASSLALRDISPNYGYTF
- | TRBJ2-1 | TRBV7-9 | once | TGTGCCAGCAGCTTAGCGGGCCCCCCTGGGAATGAGCAGTTCTTC | CASSLAGPPGNEQFF
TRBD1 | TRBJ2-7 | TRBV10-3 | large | TGTGCCATCAGTGAGTCGATGGACAGGGGGCACGAGCAGTACTTC | CAISESMDRGHEQYF
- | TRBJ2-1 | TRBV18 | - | TGTGCCAGCTCACCTTACTTCGGGGTCAGTGAGCAGTTCTTC | CASSPYFGVSEQFF
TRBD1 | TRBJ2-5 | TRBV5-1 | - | TGCGCCAGCAGCCCCGGGACAGTCCAAGAGACCCAGTACTTC | CASSPGTVQETQYF
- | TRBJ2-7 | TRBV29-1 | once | TGCAGCGTTGAAAGCCAGGAGGGCTACGAGCAGTACTTC | CSVESQEGYEQYF
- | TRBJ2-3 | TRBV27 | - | TGTGCCAGCAGGCCCCACTTGGGGGGGGCCAGCACAGATACGCAGTATTTT | CASRPHLGGASTDTQYF
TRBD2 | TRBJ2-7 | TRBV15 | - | TGTGCCACCAGTACTTCTCTAGCGGGGGGGTACGAGCAGTACTTC | CATSTSLAGGYEQYF
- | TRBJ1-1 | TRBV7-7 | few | TGTGCCAGCAGCTTGGGACAGAACACTGAAGCTTTCTTT | CASSLGQNTEAFF
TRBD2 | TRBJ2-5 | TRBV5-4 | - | TGTGCCAGCAGCTTGCTAGCGGGTACGGGAATCCAAGAGACCCAGTACTTC | CASSLLAGTGIQETQYF
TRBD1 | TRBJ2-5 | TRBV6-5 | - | TGTGCCAGCAGTTTCCCGGGACAGGGGTTCCAGACCCAGTACTTC | CASSFPGQGFQTQYF
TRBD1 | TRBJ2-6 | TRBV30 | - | TGTGCCTGGAAAGGACAGGGGACCGGGGCCAACGTCCTGACTTTC | CAWKGQGTGANVLTF
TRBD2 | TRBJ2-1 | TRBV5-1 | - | TGCGCCAGCAGCTTGGCGGCGGGACTAGCGGCGGATGAGCAGTTCTTC | CASSLAAGLAADEQFF
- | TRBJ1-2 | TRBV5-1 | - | TGCGCCAGCAGCTTGGGAGTTTTCGGGGGCTACACCTTC | CASSLGVFGGYTF
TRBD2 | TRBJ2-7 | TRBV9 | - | TGTGCCAGCAGCGCCAGCCCGGGACTAGCGTCGACCTACGAGCAGTACTTC | CASSASPGLASTYEQYF
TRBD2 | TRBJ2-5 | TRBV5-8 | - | TGTGCCAGCAGCTTGGGAGGGTTGGCTAGCGGGCCCCAAGAGACCCAGTACTTC | CASSLGGLASGPQETQYF
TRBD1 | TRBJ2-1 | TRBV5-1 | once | TGCGCCAGCAGCTTGGATTTTAGGGACAGGGGGTTTCAAAATATCAATGAGCAGTTCTTC | CASSLDFRDRGFQNINEQFF
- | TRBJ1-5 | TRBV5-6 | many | TGTGCCAGCAGCGTGACAGGACAAGACAATCAGCCCCAGCATTTT | CASSVTGQDNQPQHF
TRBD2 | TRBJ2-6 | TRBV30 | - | TGTGCCTGGAGTGTAAGCGGGGCAGGCATGGTATCTGGGGCCAACGTCCTGACTTTC | CAWSVSGAGMVSGANVLTF
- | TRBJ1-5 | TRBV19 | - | TGTGCCAGTAGTATATCCAGATATAGCAATCAGCCCCAGCATTTT | CASSISRYSNQPQHF
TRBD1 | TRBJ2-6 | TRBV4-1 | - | TGCGCCAGCAGCCAAGATGAGGCCAGGGGGCTTTCTGGGGCCAACGTCCTGACTTTC | CASSQDEARGLSGANVLTF
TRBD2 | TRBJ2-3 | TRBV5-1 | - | TGCGCCAGCAGCTTGGAGGCTAGCGGGCTGATGGATACGCAGTATTTT | CASSLEASGLMDTQYF
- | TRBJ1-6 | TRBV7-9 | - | TGTGCCACCACCCGGGGGAATTCACCCCTCCACTTT | CATTRGNSPLHF
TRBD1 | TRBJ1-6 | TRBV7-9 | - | TGTGCCAGCAGCTTAGAGGGGGGGCAGGGGGCCTCACCCCTCCACTTT | CASSLEGGQGASPLHF
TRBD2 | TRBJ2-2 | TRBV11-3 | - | TGTGCCAGCAGCAATAGCGGGACTAGACGCGGGGCCGGGGAGCTGTTTTTT | CASSNSGTRRGAGELFF
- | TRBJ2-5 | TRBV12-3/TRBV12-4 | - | TGTGCCAGCAGTTTAGGAGGGTCCCGGACCCAGTACTTC | CASSLGGSRTQYF
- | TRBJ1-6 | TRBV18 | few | TGTGCCAGCTCGGTGGTGGGGAGGGATTCACCCCTCCACTTT | CASSVVGRDSPLHF
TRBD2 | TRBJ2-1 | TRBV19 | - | TGTGCCAGTAGGAGCGGGGGGCCGGGCAATGAGCAGTTCTTC | CASRSGGPGNEQFF